The following is a T cell receptor beta chain sequence with its context. Its specificity is not known. The protocol was immunoSEQ multiplex PCR, while the TCRdb copy is restricted to in-frame clones and leaves out a portion. The table has 130,000 to 150,000 clones, roughly 93% seen once. Germline lookup yields CDR1 LNHDA and CDR2 SQIVND (reference sequence). V was clipped by 3 bases and J by 4 bases, with 9 bases between them. The CDR3 has 13 amino acids. This specimen belongs to a study of T cell responses to AZD1222 COVID-19 vaccine. Study-wide results and caveats: Vaccination with two AZD1222 doses was followed by a rise in Spike-specific TCR breadth and depth.

The sequence came from an adult who received the AZD1222 COVID-19 vaccine. Source: peripheral blood, taken 28 days after the second AZD1222 dose. The chain has TRBV19 and TRBJ1-1; the D is unclear. The CDR3 bases are TGTGCCAGTAGTATTTTTATAACCACTGAAGCTTTCTTT. Its protein is CASSIFITTEAFF.